This entry features one T cell receptor beta chain sequence. The germline V gene has CDR1 LNHNV and CDR2 YYDKDF (reference sequence). V trimming: 4 bases; J trimming: 1 base; junction bases outside the gene matches: 5. This CDR3 has 15 residues. Study processing details: Reference gene primer amplification in the assay estimated nucleated cell counts. Clones were sequenced by immunoSEQ multiplex PCR, and TCRdb holds only the in-frame ones, with some missing. The V and J calls and clone size are taken from that table; D and trimming were inferred from the DNA. The profile shows around 100,000 clones, 75% to 90% of them singletons. The sample originates from a study of blood T cell repertoires in COVID-19. About the research overall: The study drew acute and convalescent COVID-19 samples from the United States, Italy and Spain. Sources were T cells, B-cell-depleted T cells, or PBMCs; the material itself was cDNA or gDNA.

The sample consisted of peripheral blood. The chain is built from TRBV15 and TRBJ2-3, with TRBD2 identical over 7 bases. The clonotype comes from a middle-aged woman with acute or convalescent COVID-19. The CDR3 spells CATSMEAGRTDTQYF. Here the CDR3 DNA reads TGTGCCACCAGCATGGAAGCGGGGCGCACAGATACGCAGTATTTT.